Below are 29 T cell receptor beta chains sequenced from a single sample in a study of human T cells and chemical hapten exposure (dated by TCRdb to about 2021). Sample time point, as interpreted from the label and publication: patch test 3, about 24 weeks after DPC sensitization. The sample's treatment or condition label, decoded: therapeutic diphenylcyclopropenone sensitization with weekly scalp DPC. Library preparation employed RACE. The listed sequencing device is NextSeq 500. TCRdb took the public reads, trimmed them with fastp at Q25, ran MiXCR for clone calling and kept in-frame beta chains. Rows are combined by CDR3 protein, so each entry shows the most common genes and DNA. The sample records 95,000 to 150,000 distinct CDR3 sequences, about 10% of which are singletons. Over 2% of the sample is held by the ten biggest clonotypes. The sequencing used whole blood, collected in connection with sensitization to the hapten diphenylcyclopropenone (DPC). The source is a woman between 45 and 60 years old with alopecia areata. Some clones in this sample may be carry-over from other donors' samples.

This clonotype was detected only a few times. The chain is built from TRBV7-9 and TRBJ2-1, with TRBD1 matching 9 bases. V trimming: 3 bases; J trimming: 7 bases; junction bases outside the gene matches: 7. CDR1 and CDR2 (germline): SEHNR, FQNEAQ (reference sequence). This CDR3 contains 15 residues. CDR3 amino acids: CASSFPGQGVNEQFF. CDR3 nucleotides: TGTGCCAGCAGCTTTCCGGGACAGGGAGTTAATGAGCAGTTCTTC. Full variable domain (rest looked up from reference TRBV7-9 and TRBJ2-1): DTGVSQNPRHKITKRGQNVTFRCDPISEHNRLYWYRQTLGQGPEFLTYFQNEAQLEKSRLLSDRFSAERPKGSFSTLEIQRTEQGDSAMYLCASSFPGQGVNEQFFGPGTRLTVL.

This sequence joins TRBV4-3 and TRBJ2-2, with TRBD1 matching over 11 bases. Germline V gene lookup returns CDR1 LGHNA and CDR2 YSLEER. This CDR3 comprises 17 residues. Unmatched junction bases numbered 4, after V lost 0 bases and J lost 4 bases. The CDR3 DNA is TGCGCCAGCAGCCAAGATTATGGGACAGGGGGCACCGGGGAGCTGTTTTTT. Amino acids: CASSQDYGTGGTGELFF.

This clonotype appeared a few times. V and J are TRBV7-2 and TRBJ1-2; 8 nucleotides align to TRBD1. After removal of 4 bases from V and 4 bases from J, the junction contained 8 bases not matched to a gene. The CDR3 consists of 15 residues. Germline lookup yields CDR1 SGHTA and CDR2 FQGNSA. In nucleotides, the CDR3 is TGTGCCAGCAGCTCCCGTATCGGACAGGGCTATGGCTACACCTTC. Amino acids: CASSSRIGQGYGYTF. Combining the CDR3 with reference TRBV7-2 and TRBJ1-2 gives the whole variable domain GAGVSQSPSNKVTEKGKDVELRCDPISGHTALYWYRQSLGQGLEFLIYFQGNSAPDKSGLPSDRFSAERTGGSVSTLTIQRTQQEDSAVYLCASSSRIGQGYGYTFGSGTRLTVV.

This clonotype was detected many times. The CDR3 loop is CAISESEPGDYGYTF. In DNA, the CDR3 is TGTGCCATCAGTGAGTCGGAGCCGGGGGACTATGGCTACACCTTC. J is TRBJ1-2 and V is TRBV10-3; perhaps TRBD1 as D (5 bases). The germline CDR1 and CDR2 sequences are ENHRY and SYGVKD. Between the trimmed V and J ends, which lost 0 bases and 3 bases, there was a span of 11 bases. This CDR3 contains 15 residues.

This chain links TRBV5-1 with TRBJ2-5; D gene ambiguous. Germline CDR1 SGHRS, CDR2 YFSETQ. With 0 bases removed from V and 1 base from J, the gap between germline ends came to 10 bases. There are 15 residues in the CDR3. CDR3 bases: TGCGCCAGCAGCTTGGGTGGCGGCCGCCAAGAGACCCAGTACTTC. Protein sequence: CASSLGGGRQETQYF.

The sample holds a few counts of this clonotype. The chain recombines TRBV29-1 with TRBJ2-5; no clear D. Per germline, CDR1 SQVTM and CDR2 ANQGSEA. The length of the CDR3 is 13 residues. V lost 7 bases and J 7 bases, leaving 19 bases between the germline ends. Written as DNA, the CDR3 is TGCAGCGGATCGGTCTCTAATAAGGGGACCCAGTACTTC. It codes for CSGSVSNKGTQYF.

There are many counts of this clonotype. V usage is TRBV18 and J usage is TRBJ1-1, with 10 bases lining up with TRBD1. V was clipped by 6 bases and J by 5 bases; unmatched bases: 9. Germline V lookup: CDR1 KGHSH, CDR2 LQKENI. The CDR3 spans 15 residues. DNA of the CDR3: TGTGCCAGCTCTTCTCGGGACAGGGGCGATACTGAAGCTTTCTTT. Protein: CASSSRDRGDTEAFF.

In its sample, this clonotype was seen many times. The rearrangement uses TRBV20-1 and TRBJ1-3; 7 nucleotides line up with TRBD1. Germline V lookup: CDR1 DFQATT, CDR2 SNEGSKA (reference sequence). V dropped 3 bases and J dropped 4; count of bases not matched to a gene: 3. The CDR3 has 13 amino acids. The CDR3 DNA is TGCAGTGCTAGCGTACAGGGGGGAAACACCATATATTTT. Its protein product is CSASVQGGNTIYF.

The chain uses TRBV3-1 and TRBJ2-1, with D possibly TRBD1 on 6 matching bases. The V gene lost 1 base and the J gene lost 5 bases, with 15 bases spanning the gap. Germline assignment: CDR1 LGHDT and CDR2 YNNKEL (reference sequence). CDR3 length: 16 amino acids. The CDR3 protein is CASSQASAGEDNEQFF. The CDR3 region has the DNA TGTGCCAGCAGCCAAGCGAGCGCAGGGGAAGACAATGAGCAGTTCTTC.

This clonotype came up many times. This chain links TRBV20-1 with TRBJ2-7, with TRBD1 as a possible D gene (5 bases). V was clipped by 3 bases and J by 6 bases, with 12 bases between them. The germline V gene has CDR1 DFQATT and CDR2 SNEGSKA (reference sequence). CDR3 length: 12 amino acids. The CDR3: CSASRQKIEQYF. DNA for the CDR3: TGCAGTGCTAGTAGACAGAAAATCGAGCAGTACTTC.

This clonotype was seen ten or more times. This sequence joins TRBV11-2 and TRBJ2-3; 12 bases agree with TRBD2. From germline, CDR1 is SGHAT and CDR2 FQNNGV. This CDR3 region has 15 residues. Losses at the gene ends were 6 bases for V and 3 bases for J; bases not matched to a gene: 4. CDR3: CASRLAGGLTDTQYF. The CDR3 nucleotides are TGTGCCAGCAGACTAGCGGGAGGACTAACAGATACGCAGTATTTT.

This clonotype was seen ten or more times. The CDR3 here is CSADPRGNQPQHF. Here the CDR3 DNA reads TGCAGTGCCGACCCACGCGGCAATCAGCCCCAGCATTTT. The chain carries TRBV20-1 and TRBJ1-5; no clear D gene. Trimming took off 6 bases at V and 2 bases at J, with 11 bases between the two ends. Germline V gene data show CDR1 as DFQATT and CDR2 as SNEGSKA (reference sequence). This CDR3 has 13 amino acids.

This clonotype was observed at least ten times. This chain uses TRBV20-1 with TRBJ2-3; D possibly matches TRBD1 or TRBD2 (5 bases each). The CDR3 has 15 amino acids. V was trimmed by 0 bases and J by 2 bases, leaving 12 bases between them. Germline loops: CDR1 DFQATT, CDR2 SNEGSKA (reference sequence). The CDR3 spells CSARDERDDTDTQYF. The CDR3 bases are TGCAGTGCTAGAGACGAACGGGACGACACAGATACGCAGTATTTT.

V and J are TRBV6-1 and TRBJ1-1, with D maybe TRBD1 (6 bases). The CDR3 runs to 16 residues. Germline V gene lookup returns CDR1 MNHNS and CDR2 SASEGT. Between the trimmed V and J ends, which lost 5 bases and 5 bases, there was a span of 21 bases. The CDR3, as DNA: TGTGCCAGCAGTAAGATGGGGGGCATGAGTTGGACTGAAGCTTTCTTT. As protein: CASSKMGGMSWTEAFF.

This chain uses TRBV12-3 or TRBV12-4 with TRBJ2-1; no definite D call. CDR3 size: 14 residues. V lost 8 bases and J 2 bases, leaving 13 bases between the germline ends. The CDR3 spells CASRGATAYNEQFF. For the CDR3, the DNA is TGTGCCAGCCGCGGAGCCACAGCCTACAATGAGCAGTTCTTC.

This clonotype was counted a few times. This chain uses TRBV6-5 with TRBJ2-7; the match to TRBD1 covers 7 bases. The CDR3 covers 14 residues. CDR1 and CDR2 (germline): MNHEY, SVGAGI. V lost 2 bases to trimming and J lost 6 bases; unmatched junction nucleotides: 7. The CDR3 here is CASSYQGELTEQYF. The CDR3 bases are TGTGCCAGCAGTTACCAGGGGGAGCTCACCGAGCAGTACTTC.

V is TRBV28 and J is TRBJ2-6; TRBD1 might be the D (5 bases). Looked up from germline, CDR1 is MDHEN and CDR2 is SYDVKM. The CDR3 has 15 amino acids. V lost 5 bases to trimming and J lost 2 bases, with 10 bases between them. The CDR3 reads CASSQPGTGANVLTF. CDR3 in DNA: TGTGCCAGCAGTCAACCAGGGACTGGGGCCAACGTCCTGACTTTC.

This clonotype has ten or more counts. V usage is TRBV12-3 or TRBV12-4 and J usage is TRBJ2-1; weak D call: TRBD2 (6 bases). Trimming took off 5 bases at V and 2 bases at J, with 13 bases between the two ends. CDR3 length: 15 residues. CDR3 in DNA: TGTGCCAGCAGTCTGGGGGGTGGAGCCTACAATGAGCAGTTCTTC. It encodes CASSLGGGAYNEQFF.

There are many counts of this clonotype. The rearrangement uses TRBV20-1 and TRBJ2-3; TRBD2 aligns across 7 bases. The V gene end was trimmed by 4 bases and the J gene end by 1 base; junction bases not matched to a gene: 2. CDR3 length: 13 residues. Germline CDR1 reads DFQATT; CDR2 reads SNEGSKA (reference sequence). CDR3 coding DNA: TGCAGTGCTAAGCTAGCGGGCACAGATACGCAGTATTTT. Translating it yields CSAKLAGTDTQYF.

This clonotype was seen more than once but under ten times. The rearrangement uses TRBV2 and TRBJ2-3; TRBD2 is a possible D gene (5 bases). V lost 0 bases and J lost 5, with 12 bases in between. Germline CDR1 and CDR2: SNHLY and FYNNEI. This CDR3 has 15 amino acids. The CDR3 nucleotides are TGTGCCAGCAGTGAAGCGCGGCTAGCTAGAGATACGCAGTATTTT. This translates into CASSEARLARDTQYF.

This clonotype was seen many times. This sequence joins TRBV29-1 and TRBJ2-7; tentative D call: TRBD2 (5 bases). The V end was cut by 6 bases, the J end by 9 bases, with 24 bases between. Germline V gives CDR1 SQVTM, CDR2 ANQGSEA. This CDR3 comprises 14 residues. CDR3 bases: TGCAGCGTGGCTCCGGGATTGGAACCTACGGGGCAGTACTTC. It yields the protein CSVAPGLEPTGQYF.

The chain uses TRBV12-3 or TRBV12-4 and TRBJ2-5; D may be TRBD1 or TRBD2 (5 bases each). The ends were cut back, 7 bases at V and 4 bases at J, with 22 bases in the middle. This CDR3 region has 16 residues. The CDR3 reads CASTAESGTSRETQYF. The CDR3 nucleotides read TGTGCCAGCACCGCCGAGTCAGGGACCTCAAGAGAGACCCAGTACTTC.

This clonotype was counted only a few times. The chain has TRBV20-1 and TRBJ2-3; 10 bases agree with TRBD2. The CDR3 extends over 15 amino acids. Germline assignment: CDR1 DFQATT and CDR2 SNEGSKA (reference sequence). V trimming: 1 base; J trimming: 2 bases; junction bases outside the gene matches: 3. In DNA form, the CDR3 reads TGCAGTGCTAGAGGAGCGGGGGGGTCCACAGATACGCAGTATTTT. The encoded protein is CSARGAGGSTDTQYF.

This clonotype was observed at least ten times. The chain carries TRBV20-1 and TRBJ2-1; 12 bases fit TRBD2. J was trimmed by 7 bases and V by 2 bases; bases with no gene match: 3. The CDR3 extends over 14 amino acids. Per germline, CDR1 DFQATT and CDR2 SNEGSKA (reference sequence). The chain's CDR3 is CSARFTSGRNEQFF. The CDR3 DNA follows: TGCAGTGCTAGATTCACTAGCGGGAGGAATGAGCAGTTCTTC.

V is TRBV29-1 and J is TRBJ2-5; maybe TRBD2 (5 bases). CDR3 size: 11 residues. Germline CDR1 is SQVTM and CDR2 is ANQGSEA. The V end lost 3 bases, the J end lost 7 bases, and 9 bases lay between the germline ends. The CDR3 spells CSVDEGLTQYF. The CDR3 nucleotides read TGCAGCGTTGATGAGGGTTTGACCCAGTACTTC. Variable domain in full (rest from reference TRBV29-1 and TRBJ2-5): SAVISQKPSRDICQRGTSLTIQCQVDSQVTMMFWYRQQPGQSLTLIATANQGSEATYESGFVIDKFPISRPNLTFSTLTVSNMSPEDSSIYLCSVDEGLTQYFGPGTRLLVL.

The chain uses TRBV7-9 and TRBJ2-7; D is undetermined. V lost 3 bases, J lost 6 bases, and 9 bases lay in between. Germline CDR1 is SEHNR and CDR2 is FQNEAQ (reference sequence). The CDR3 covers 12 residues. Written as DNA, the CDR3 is TGTGCCAGCAGCTTGGTCCCGGCCGAGCAGTACTTC. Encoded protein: CASSLVPAEQYF.

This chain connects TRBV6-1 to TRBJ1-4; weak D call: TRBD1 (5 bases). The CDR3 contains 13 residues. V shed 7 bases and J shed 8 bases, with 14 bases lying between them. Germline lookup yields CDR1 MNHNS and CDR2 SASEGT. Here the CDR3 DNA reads TGTGCCAGCACATGGGGGGAGAGGGAAAAACTGTTTTTT. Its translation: CASTWGEREKLFF.

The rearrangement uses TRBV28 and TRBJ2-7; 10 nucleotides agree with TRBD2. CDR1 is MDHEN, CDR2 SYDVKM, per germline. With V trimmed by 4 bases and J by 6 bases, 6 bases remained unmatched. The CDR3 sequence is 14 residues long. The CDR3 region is CASSYYGTSVEQYF. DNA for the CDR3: TGTGCCAGCAGTTACTACGGGACTAGCGTCGAGCAGTACTTC.

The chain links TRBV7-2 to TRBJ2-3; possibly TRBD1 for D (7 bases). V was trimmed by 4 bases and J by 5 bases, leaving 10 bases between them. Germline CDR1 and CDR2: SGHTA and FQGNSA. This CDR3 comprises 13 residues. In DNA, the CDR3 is TGTGCCAGCAGCTCAGGGGGGAAAGATACGCAGTATTTT. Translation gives CASSSGGKDTQYF.